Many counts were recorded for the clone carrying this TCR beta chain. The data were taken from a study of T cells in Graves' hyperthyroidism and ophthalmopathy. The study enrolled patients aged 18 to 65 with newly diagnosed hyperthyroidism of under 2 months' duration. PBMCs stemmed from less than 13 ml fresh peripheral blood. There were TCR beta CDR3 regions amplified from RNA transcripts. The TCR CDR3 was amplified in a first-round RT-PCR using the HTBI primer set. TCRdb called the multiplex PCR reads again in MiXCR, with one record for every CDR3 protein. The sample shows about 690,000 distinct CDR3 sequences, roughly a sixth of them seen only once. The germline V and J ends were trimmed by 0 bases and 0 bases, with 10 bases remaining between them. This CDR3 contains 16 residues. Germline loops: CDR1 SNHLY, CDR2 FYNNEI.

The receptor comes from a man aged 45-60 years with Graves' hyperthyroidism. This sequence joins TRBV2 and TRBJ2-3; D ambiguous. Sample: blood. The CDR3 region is CASSEAQWSSTDTQYF. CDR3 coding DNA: TGTGCCAGCAGTGAAGCGCAGTGGAGTAGCACAGATACGCAGTATTTT.